The 24 T cell receptor beta chains in this list originate from one sample, sequenced in a study of shared clonotypes between healthy human individuals. This table comes from immunoSEQ multiplex PCR, and its TCRdb copy is limited to in-frame clones, with some not included. Of approximately 480,000 clones listed, about 79% are singletons. Sequencing was performed on PBMCs. Source of these receptors: a woman in her forties in good health. Some clones in this sample may be carry-over from other donors' samples.

This CDR3 is CASGERGGLLTWDTQYF. CDR3 DNA sequence: TGTGCCAGCGGGGAGAGGGGGGGCTTACTTACTTGGGATACGCAGTATTTT. The rearrangement uses TRBV28 and TRBJ2-3, with D possibly matching TRBD2 (7 bases). This CDR3 comprises 17 residues. Trimming took off 8 bases at V and 6 bases at J, with 27 bases between the two ends. CDR1 MDHEN and CDR2 SYDVKM come from the germline V gene.

Notes on this clone: A much larger clone lies a single base off, so this may be a read error. The chain recombines TRBV11-3 with TRBJ2-7; 12 bases agree with TRBD2. The CDR3 consists of 15 residues. Germline trimming cut 5 bases from V and 5 bases from J; bases unmatched to any gene: 7. The germline gives CDR1 SGHNT, CDR2 YENEEA. The chain's CDR3 is CASSLTSGRSHEQYF. Here the CDR3 DNA reads TGTGCCAGCAGCCTCACTAGCGGGAGGTCCCACGAGCAGTACTTC.

This clone showed up just a few times. The rearrangement uses TRBV30 and TRBJ1-1; the D gene is possibly TRBD1 (5 bases). With 1 base removed from V and 0 bases from J, the gap between germline ends came to 15 bases. The CDR3 has 16 residues. Germline CDR1 reads GTSNPN; CDR2 reads SVGIG (reference sequence). In DNA, the CDR3 is TGTGCCTGGAGTGGCTTAGGAGGGGTGTTGAACACTGAAGCTTTCTTT. Its translation is CAWSGLGGVLNTEAFF.

The V gene is TRBV27, the J gene TRBJ2-1; D is undetermined. The CDR3 extends over 15 amino acids. Germline values: CDR1 MNHEY, CDR2 SMNVEV (reference sequence). Trimming pared 1 base from V and 9 bases from J, leaving 16 bases between. The CDR3 nucleotides are TGTGCCAGCAGTTTATGGGGTATCTCTATGGGTGAGCAGTTCTTC. Amino acid sequence: CASSLWGISMGEQFF.

The chain is built from TRBV5-1 and TRBJ2-3; a possible D gene is TRBD1 (5 bases). V lost 2 bases and J 2 bases, leaving 6 bases between the germline ends. CDR3 length equals 13 residues. Germline V lookup: CDR1 SGHRS, CDR2 YFSETQ. CDR3 in DNA: TGCGCCAGCAGCTTCAGGGACACAGATACGCAGTATTTT. It is translated as CASSFRDTDTQYF. The whole variable domain, filled in from reference TRBV5-1 and TRBJ2-3, reads KAGVTQTPRYLIKTRGQQVTLSCSPISGHRSVSWYQQTPGQGLQFLFEYFSETQRNKGNFPGRFSGRQFSNSRSEMNVSTLELGDSALYLCASSFRDTDTQYFGPGTRLTVL.

This clone was recorded a few times. V usage is TRBV5-1 and J usage is TRBJ1-5, with D unclear. CDR3 length equals 13 residues. The V end was cut by 0 bases, the J end by 5 bases, with 6 bases between. Germline CDR1 and CDR2: SGHRS and YFSETQ. The CDR3 here is CASSLGGDQPQHF. The DNA for the CDR3 is TGCGCCAGCAGCTTGGGGGGTGATCAGCCCCAGCATTTT.

J is TRBJ2-1 and V is TRBV7-9; 7 positions agree with TRBD1. The V segment lost 5 bases and the J segment 3 bases; nucleotides outside the gene matches: 7. Germline CDR1 SEHNR, CDR2 FQNEAQ (reference sequence). This CDR3 comprises 15 residues. The CDR3 sequence is CASSPPTGFYNEQFF. CDR3 nucleotide sequence: TGTGCCAGCAGCCCCCCGACAGGGTTCTACAATGAGCAGTTCTTC.

The DNA for the CDR3 is TGTGCCAGCAGCGATGCGGGAGGCCCTTCAAAAGAGACCCAGTACTTC. Its translation is CASSDAGGPSKETQYF. The chain links TRBV9 to TRBJ2-5, with 8 bases lining up with TRBD2. Per the germline V gene, CDR1 is SGDLS and CDR2 is YYNGEE. The junction had 10 bases not matched to a gene; V was cut back by 3 bases and J by 3 bases. This CDR3 has 16 residues.

The chain has TRBV6-5 and TRBJ2-1; D is unresolved. V gave up 0 bases and J gave up 10 bases, with 10 bases separating them. Germline V lookup: CDR1 MNHEY, CDR2 SVGAGI. The CDR3 length is 13 residues. CDR3 in DNA: TGTGCCAGCAGTTACTCGAGAGAGATCGAGCAGTTCTTC. As protein: CASSYSREIEQFF.

The J gene is TRBJ2-3, the V gene TRBV27; 7 bases agree with TRBD2. Trimming at V came to 4 bases and at J to 2 bases, leaving 6 bases not matched to a gene. From germline, CDR1 is MNHEY and CDR2 SMNVEV (reference sequence). This CDR3 comprises 15 residues. The CDR3 region is CASSYGAGTTDTQYF. CDR3 sequence (DNA): TGTGCCAGCAGTTACGGAGCGGGGACCACAGATACGCAGTATTTT.

This clone was counted only a few times. The chain couples TRBV30 to TRBJ2-2; no firm D call. The germline CDR1 and CDR2 sequences are GTSNPN and SVGIG (reference sequence). The CDR3 is 15 residues long. V gave up 1 base and J gave up 3 bases, with 12 bases separating them. In DNA, the CDR3 is TGTGCCTGGAGTGCCCGGGCCCTGGACACCGGGGAGCTGTTTTTT. This translates into CAWSARALDTGELFF.

The CDR3 DNA reads TGTGCCAGCAGTTACGACCAAGTGCCCTTCTACACCTTC. Amino acids: CASSYDQVPFYTF. This chain joins TRBV6-6 and TRBJ1-2; D ambiguous. V lost 2 bases to trimming and J lost 10 bases, with 14 bases between them. Looked up from germline, CDR1 is MNHNY and CDR2 is SVGAGI (reference sequence). The CDR3 contains 13 residues.

The chain has TRBV2 and TRBJ2-5, with D perhaps matching TRBD1 or TRBD2 (5 bases each). V was pared by 11 bases and J by 4 bases, with 14 bases between. CDR1 and CDR2 from the germline V gene are SNHLY and FYNNEI. This CDR3 contains 12 residues. The CDR3 DNA is TGTGCCGATAGTGGGGACGCAGAGACCCAGTACTTC. Its protein product is CADSGDAETQYF.

This chain connects TRBV4-2 to TRBJ2-7; 10 nucleotides agree with TRBD2. With V trimmed by 3 bases and J by 3 bases, 5 bases remained unmatched. Germline CDR1 is LGHNA and CDR2 is YNFKEQ. This CDR3 region has 15 residues. The chain's CDR3 is CASSQARTSGYEQYF. In nucleotides, the CDR3 is TGTGCCAGCAGCCAGGCCAGGACTAGCGGCTACGAGCAGTACTTC.

CDR3 protein: CASSNLGGTEAFF. CDR3 coding DNA: TGTGCCAGCAGCAACTTGGGGGGGACTGAAGCTTTCTTT. The chain employs TRBV7-2 and TRBJ1-1; D may be TRBD1 (5 bases). The germline V gene has CDR1 SGHTA and CDR2 FQGNSA. The CDR3 runs to 13 residues. The V end was cut by 5 bases, the J end by 5 bases, with 12 bases between.

This clone was observed once. V usage is TRBV6-1 and J usage is TRBJ2-3, with no clear D. The CDR3 length is 13 residues. V was pared by 4 bases and J by 2 bases, with 7 bases between. The V gene's germline CDR1 is MNHNS and CDR2 SASEGT. This CDR3 is CASSAHYTDTQYF. CDR3 in DNA: TGTGCCAGCAGTGCCCACTACACAGATACGCAGTATTTT.

The chain couples TRBV28 to TRBJ2-7; D is uncertain. CDR1 is MDHEN and CDR2 is SYDVKM in the germline V gene. Trimming left V 3 bases short and J 2 bases short, with 11 bases between. This CDR3 is built from 14 residues. The CDR3 loop is CASSLDGRTYEQYF. CDR3 bases: TGTGCCAGCAGTTTGGACGGAAGAACCTACGAGCAGTACTTC.

The chain is built from TRBV5-6 and TRBJ2-5; 8 bases are shared with TRBD2. CDR3 length: 16 residues. Trimming cost V 0 bases and J 4 bases; bases outside gene matches: 8. Germline V CDR1 and CDR2: SGHDT, YYEEEE. The chain's CDR3 is CASSLGTRTSRETQYF. DNA of the CDR3: TGTGCCAGCAGCTTGGGAACACGGACTAGCCGAGAGACCCAGTACTTC.

This chain connects TRBV5-8 to TRBJ2-3, with D unclear. Per the germline V gene, CDR1 is SGHTS and CDR2 is YDEGEE. This CDR3 spans 14 amino acids. Trimming left V 2 bases short and J 2 bases short, with 9 bases between. The CDR3 coding sequence is TGTGCCAGCAGCTTTTTGCGAGCCACAGATACGCAGTATTTT. It is translated as CASSFLRATDTQYF.

On this clone: Other DNA variants within this sample encode the same CDR3. V is TRBV6-5 and J is TRBJ1-5, with a possible D match to TRBD1 (5 bases). V was trimmed by 6 bases and J by 0 bases, leaving 9 bases between them. The CDR3 has 14 residues. The germline gives CDR1 MNHEY, CDR2 SVGAGI. CDR3 DNA sequence: TGTGCCAGCAGCCGAGACAGTAGCAATCAGCCCCAGCATTTT. It codes for CASSRDSSNQPQHF.

The V gene is TRBV7-8, the J gene TRBJ1-5, with TRBD1 as a possible D gene (5 bases). The germline V gene encodes CDR1 SGHVS and CDR2 FQNEAQ. The CDR3 has 14 residues. Trimming took 5 bases from V and 7 from J, leaving 15 bases between them. The CDR3 sequence: CASSHATGDQPQHF. CDR3 DNA: TGTGCCAGCAGCCACGCCACAGGAGACCAGCCCCAGCATTTT.

The chain uses TRBV2 and TRBJ2-7; 8 positions agree with TRBD1. With V trimmed by 1 base and J by 4 bases, 3 bases remained unmatched. Germline values: CDR1 SNHLY, CDR2 FYNNEI. The CDR3 spans 14 residues. The CDR3: CASSEGTGRYEQYF. CDR3 sequence (DNA): TGTGCCAGCAGTGAAGGGACAGGGAGGTACGAGCAGTACTTC.

V and J are TRBV2 and TRBJ2-2; 9 bases agree with TRBD2. The CDR3 length is 15 residues. Germline V gene data show CDR1 as SNHLY and CDR2 as FYNNEI. V was pared by 6 bases and J by 5 bases, with 7 bases of the junction left unmatched. DNA for the CDR3: TGTGCCAGCAGGACGGCGCTAGCGGGAACCGGGGAGCTGTTTTTT. Amino acids: CASRTALAGTGELFF.

CDR3 nucleotides: TGCGCCAGCAGCTCACTAGGGGGGCCCCAAGAGACCCAGTACTTC. This encodes CASSSLGGPQETQYF. V is TRBV5-1 and J is TRBJ2-5, with D possibly being TRBD1 or TRBD2 (6 bases each). Per germline, CDR1 SGHRS and CDR2 YFSETQ. Trimming cost V 3 bases and J 1 base, with 13 bases left between them. The CDR3 sequence is 15 residues long.